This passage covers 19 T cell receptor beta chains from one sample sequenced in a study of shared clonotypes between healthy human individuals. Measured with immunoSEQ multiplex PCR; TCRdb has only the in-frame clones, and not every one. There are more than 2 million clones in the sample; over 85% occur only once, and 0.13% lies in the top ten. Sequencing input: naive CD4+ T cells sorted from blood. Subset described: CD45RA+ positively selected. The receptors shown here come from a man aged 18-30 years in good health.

The CDR3 spells CASSSGQGASKNIQYF. DNA for the CDR3: TGTGCCAGCAGCTCTGGACAGGGGGCATCCAAAAACATTCAGTACTTC. The genes are TRBV5-4 and TRBJ2-4; 11 positions agree with TRBD1. CDR3 length: 16 amino acids. CDR1 and CDR2 (germline): SGHNT, YYREEE (reference sequence). The junction had 4 bases not matched to a gene; V was cut back by 3 bases and J by 2 bases.

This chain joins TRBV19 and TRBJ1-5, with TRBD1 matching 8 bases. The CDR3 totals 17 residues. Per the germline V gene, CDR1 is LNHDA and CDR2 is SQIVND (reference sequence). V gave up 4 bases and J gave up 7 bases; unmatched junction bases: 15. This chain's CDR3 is CASSNGQSRGHGQPQHF. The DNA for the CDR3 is TGTGCCAGTAGTAACGGTCAGAGCAGGGGGCACGGACAGCCCCAGCATTTT.

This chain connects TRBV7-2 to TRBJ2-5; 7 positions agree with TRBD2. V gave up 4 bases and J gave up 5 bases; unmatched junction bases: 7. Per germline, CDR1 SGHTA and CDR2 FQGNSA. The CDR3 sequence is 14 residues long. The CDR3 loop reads CASSSPAGIETQYF. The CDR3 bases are TGTGCCAGCAGCTCTCCAGCGGGGATTGAGACCCAGTACTTC. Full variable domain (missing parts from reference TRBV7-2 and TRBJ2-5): GAGVSQSPSNKVTEKGKDVELRCDPISGHTALYWYRQSLGQGLEFLIYFQGNSAPDKSGLPSDRFSAERTGGSVSTLTIQRTQQEDSAVYLCASSSPAGIETQYFGPGTRLLVL.

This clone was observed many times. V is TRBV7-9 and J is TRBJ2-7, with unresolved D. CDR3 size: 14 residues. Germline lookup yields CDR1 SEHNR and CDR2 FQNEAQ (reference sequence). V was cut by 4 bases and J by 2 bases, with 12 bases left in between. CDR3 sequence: CASSSPVGPYEQYF. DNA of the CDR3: TGTGCCAGCAGCTCACCCGTAGGGCCCTACGAGCAGTACTTC.

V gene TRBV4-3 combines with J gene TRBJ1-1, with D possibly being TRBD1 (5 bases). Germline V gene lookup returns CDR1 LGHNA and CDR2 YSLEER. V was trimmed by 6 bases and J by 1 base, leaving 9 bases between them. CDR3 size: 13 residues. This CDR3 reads CASRLQENTEAFF. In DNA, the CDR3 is TGCGCCAGCAGGCTACAGGAGAACACTGAAGCTTTCTTT.

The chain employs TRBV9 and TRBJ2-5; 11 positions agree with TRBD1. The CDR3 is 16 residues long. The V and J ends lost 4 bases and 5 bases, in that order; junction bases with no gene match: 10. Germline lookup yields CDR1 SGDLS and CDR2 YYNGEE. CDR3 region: CASSPQDRGLRETQYF. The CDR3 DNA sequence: TGTGCCAGCAGCCCCCAGGACAGGGGGCTCCGGGAGACCCAGTACTTC. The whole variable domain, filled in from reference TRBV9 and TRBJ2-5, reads DSGVTQTPKHLITATGQRVTLRCSPRSGDLSVYWYQQSLDQGLQFLIQYYNGEERAKGNILERFSAQQFPDLHSELNLSSLELGDSALYFCASSPQDRGLRETQYFGPGTRLLVL.

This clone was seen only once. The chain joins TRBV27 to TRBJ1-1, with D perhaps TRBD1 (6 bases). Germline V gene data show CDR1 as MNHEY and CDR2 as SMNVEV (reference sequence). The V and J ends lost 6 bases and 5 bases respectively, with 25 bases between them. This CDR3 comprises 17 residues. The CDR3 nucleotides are TGTGCCAGCAGCCTTGACCCTTCCCAGACAGGCAGAACTGAAGCTTTCTTT. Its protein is CASSLDPSQTGRTEAFF.

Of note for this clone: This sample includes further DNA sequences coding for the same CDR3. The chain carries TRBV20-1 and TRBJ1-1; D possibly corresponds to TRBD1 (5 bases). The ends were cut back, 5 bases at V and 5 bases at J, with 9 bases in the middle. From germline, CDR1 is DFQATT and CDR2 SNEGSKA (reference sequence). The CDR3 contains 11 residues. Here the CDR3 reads CSASRQTEAFF. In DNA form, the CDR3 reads TGCAGTGCTTCTCGACAGACTGAAGCTTTCTTT.

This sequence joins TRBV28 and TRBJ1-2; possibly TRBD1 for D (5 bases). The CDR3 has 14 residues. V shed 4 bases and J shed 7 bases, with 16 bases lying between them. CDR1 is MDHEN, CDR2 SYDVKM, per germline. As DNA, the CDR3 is TGTGCCAGCAGTTCAGGCGGTCTTAGGGGTGGCTACACCTTC. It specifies CASSSGGLRGGYTF.

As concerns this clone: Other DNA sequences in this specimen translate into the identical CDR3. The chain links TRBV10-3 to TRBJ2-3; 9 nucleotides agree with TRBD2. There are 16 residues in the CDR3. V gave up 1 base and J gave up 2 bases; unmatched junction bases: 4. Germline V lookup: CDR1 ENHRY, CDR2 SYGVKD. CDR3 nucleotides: TGTGCCATCAGTGAGTGGAGCGGGGGGTCCACAGATACGCAGTATTTT. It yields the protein CAISEWSGGSTDTQYF.

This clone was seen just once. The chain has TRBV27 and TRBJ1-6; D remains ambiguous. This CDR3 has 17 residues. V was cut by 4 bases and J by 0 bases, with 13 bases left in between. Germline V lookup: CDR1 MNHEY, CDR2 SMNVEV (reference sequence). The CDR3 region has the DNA TGTGCCAGCAGTTCGGGGTCCGGAAGCTCCTATAATTCACCCCTCCACTTT. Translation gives CASSSGSGSSYNSPLHF.

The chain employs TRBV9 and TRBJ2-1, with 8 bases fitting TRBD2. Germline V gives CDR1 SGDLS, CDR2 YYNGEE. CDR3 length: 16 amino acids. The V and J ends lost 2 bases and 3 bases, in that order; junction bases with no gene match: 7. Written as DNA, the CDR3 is TGTGCCAGCAGCGTCCTTCCGCGGGGGGACTACAATGAGCAGTTCTTC. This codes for CASSVLPRGDYNEQFF.

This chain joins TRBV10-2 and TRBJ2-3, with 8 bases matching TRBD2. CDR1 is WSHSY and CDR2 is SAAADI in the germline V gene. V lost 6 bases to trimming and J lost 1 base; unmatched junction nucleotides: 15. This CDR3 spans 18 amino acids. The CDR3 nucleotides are TGCGCCAGCAGAAACGGGGGGGCGGTATGGAATGGCACAGATACGCAGTATTTT. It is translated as CASRNGGAVWNGTDTQYF.

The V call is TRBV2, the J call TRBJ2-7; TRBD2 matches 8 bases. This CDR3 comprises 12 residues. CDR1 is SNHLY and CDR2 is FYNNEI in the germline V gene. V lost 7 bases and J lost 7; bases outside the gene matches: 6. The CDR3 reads CASTPGGVEQYF. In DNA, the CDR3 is TGTGCCAGCACCCCGGGGGGGGTTGAGCAGTACTTC.

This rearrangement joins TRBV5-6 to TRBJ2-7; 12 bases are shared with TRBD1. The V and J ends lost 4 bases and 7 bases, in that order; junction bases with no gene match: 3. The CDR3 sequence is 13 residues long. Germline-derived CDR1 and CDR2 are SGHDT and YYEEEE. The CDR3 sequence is CASSRDRGPEQYF. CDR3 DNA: TGTGCCAGCAGCCGGGACAGGGGGCCGGAGCAGTACTTC.

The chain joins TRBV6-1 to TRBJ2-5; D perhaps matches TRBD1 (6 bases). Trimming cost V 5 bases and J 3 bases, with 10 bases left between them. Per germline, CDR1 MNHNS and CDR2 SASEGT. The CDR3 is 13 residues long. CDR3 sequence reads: CASSSTGKETQYF. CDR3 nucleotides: TGTGCCAGCAGTAGTACAGGGAAAGAGACCCAGTACTTC.

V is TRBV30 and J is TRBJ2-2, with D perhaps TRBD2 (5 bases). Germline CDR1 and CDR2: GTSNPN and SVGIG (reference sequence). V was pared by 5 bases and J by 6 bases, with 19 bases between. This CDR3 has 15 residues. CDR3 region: CAWRKVGGLPGELFF. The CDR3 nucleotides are TGTGCCTGGCGGAAGGTGGGCGGGCTACCCGGGGAGCTGTTTTTT.

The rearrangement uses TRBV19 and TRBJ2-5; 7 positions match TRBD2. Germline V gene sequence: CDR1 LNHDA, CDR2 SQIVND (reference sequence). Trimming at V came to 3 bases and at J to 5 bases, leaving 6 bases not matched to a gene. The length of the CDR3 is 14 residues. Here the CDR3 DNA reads TGTGCCAGTAGTATGTTCTGGGAGGGGGAGACCCAGTACTTC. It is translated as CASSMFWEGETQYF. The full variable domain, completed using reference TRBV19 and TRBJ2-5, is DGGITQSPKYLFRKEGQNVTLSCEQNLNHDAMYWYRQDPGQGLRLIYYSQIVNDFQKGDIAEGYSVSREKKESFPLTVTSAQKNPTAFYLCASSMFWEGETQYFGPGTRLLVL.

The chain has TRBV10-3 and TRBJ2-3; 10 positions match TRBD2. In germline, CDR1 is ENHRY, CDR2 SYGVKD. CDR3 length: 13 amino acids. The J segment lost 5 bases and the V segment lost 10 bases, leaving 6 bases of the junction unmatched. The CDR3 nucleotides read TGTGCCACGAATAGCGGGGGGAAAGATACGCAGTATTTT. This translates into CATNSGGKDTQYF.